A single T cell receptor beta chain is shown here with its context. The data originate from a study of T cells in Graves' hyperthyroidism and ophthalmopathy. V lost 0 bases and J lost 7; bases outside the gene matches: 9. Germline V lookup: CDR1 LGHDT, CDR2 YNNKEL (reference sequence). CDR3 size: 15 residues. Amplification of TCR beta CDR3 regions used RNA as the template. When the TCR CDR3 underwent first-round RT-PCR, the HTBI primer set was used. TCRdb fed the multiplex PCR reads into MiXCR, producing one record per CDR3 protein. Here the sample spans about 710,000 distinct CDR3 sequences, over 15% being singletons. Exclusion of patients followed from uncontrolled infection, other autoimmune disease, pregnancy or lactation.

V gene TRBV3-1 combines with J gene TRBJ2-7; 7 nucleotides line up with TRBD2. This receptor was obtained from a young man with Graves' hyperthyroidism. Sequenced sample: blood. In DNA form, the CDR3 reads TGTGCCAGCAGCCAAGATTTGGCGGGAGACCGGGAGCAGTACTTC. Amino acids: CASSQDLAGDREQYF.